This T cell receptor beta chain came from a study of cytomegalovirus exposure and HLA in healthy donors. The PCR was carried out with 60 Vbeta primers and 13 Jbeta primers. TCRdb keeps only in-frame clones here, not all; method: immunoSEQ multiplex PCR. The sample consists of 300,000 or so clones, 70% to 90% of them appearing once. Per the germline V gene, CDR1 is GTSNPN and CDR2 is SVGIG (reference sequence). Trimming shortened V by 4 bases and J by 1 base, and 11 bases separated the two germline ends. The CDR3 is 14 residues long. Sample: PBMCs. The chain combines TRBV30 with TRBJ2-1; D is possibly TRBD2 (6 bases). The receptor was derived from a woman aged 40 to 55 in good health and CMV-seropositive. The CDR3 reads CAWNRGLSYNEQFF. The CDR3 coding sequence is TGTGCCTGGAACCGGGGACTTTCCTACAATGAGCAGTTCTTC.